This T cell receptor beta chain was obtained from a study of shared clonotypes between healthy human individuals. The study's findings and limits: A few donors showed sharing of approximately 5% of naive CD4 clonotypes. Rarefaction curves obtained for sorted subsets showed sequencing incomplete despite large depth.

Naive CD8 cells were CD45RO-negative, positively selected for CCR7, excluding terminally differentiated effector memory CD45RA+ cells. Sequenced by immunoSEQ multiplex PCR; TCRdb stores in-frame clones only, minus some. This table has 2 million to 2.5 million clones, 85% to 95% appearing once. The V and J ends lost 0 bases and 2 bases respectively, with 10 bases between them. Germline V CDR1 and CDR2: LGHNA, YSLEER. The CDR3 is 15 amino acids. As to this clone: Its specificity is unknown.

Sequenced input: naive CD8+ T cells sorted from blood. The rearrangement joins TRBV4-3 to TRBJ1-1; maybe TRBD1 (5 bases). The sequence came from a man aged 18 to 30 in good health. The CDR3 DNA follows: TGCGCCAGCAGCCAAGATGTCCAGGGAAACACTGAAGCTTTCTTT. Translated, it gives CASSQDVQGNTEAFF.